A selection of T cell receptor beta chains follows, all from one sample in a study of blood T cell repertoires in COVID-19. This table comes from immunoSEQ multiplex PCR, and its TCRdb copy is limited to in-frame clones, with some not included. Of 340,000 or so clones in the sample, around 86% were seen once. The specimen sequenced was PBMCs or T cells enriched from blood (not recorded which). Every receptor here comes from a middle-aged woman with acute COVID-19. CDR3s include the opening cysteine and the closing phenylalanine or tryptophan. The order of the fields is V gene, J gene, CDR3 protein.

>TRBV6-4|TRBJ1-5
CASSAGWNQPQHF
>TRBV6-5|TRBJ2-1
CASSSGEKWNEQFF
>TRBV7-9|TRBJ2-5
CASSLGDRIQETQYF
>TRBV7-2|TRBJ2-7
CASSLDDRATYEQYF
>TRBV19|TRBJ1-2
CASSEGTARFPHGYTF
>TRBV6-5|TRBJ2-7
CASSLDRGLYEQYF
>TRBV6-2/TRBV6-3|TRBJ1-6
CASSHGQFYNSPLHF
>TRBV23-1|TRBJ1-2
CASSQTGQGAWRNYGYTF
>TRBV7-9|TRBJ1-5
CASSFEHAEPQHF
>TRBV6-4|TRBJ2-7
CASSDSWVDRGVDEQYF
>TRBV18|TRBJ1-1
CASSPYAGGMNTEAFF
>TRBV6-5|TRBJ2-7
CASARPPGEQYF
>TRBV18|TRBJ1-3
CASSPRTGESSGNTIYF
>TRBV7-9|TRBJ1-2
CASSSDRWRSGYTF
>TRBV19|TRBJ1-2
CASSQGTAAGYGYTF
>TRBV27|TRBJ1-4
CASTDRGGEKLFF
>TRBV18|TRBJ1-1
CASSPPWDRRENTEAFF
>TRBV6-5|TRBJ1-1
CASSSNRVKRTEAFF
>TRBV11-3|TRBJ2-1
CASQRGGSSYNEQFF
>TRBV12-3/TRBV12-4|TRBJ1-1
CASSLGRGGEAFF
>TRBV7-2|TRBJ1-1
CASSPDRVRDTEAFF
>TRBV13|TRBJ2-3
CASSFPSLGLAINTDTQYF
>TRBV18|TRBJ1-6
CASSPITVRGGMESSYNSPLHF
>TRBV6-5|TRBJ1-3
CASSYSLRSGNTIYF
>TRBV7-9|TRBJ2-2
CASINRDSGTGELFF
>TRBV15|TRBJ2-7
CATSRERDRVTPEQYF
>TRBV23-1|TRBJ1-1
CASSRSPGYLNTEAFF
>TRBV6-2/TRBV6-3|TRBJ1-6
CASSYEGNLWSPLHF
>TRBV5-4|TRBJ1-1
CASSWTGGTEAFF
>TRBV9|TRBJ2-3
CASSRTGTTDTQYF
>TRBV19|TRBJ2-4
CASSPRQALNIQYF
>TRBV5-4|TRBJ2-2
CASSLNRAGPDTGELFF
>TRBV5-8|TRBJ2-1
CASSLTPTGTSGRLNNEQFF
>TRBV6-6|TRBJ1-2
CASRPGGAEGYTF
>TRBV28|TRBJ1-3
CASSSRLVGNTIYF
>TRBV7-2|TRBJ1-5
CARKPERGGAQHF
>TRBV4-1|TRBJ1-1
CASSQDRGAEAFF
>TRBV19|TRBJ2-3
CASSMSASGTDTQYF
>TRBV19|TRBJ1-5
CASSYHLRGQGNQPQHF
>TRBV29-1|TRBJ2-7
CSVVTGDYEQYF
>TRBV7-2|TRBJ2-4
CASSRTGVFELAKNIQYF
>TRBV29-1|TRBJ1-2
CSVDPAGDGYTF
>TRBV19|TRBJ1-2
CASSMGQNGYTF
>TRBV7-2|TRBJ1-5
CASSLAGLGNQPQHF
>TRBV15|TRBJ1-1
CATRMNTEAFF
>TRBV18|TRBJ1-5
CASSPTAGTGFLGGNQPQHF
>TRBV9|TRBJ1-6
CASSGRQGRESPLHF
>TRBV7-8|TRBJ1-5
CASSPSYQPQHF
>TRBV7-8|TRBJ2-7
CASSSLWGQGAYEQYF
>TRBV3-1/TRBV3-2|TRBJ2-7
CASSSGGGQYF
>TRBV6-5|TRBJ2-7
CASSYSARDYPYEQYF
>TRBV27|TRBJ1-3
CASSSFVFAGNTIYF
>TRBV4-2|TRBJ1-1
CASSRGEAGNTEAFF
>TRBV27|TRBJ1-2
CASSPGDSGNYGYTF